The rows below give T cell receptor beta chains drawn from one sample of a study of T cells in Graves' hyperthyroidism and ophthalmopathy. Each CDR3 protein is one row after TCRdb ran MiXCR on the multiplex PCR reads. There are some 350,000 distinct CDR3 sequences in the sample; approximately 25% occur only once, and around 79% lies in the top ten. Source material: blood. Receptors originate from a man aged 50 or older with Graves' hyperthyroidism. The CDR3 runs from the conserved cysteine through the conserved F or W. Each record gives: V gene, J gene, clone size, D gene, CDR3 protein, CDR3 DNA. The D gene is left open where the match is weak. Only some rows state a clone size, as once, few, many or a class for expanded clones.

TRBV9	TRBJ2-1	few	-	CASSVEGGHFNEQFF	TGTGCCAGCAGCGTAGAGGGGGGCCATTTTAATGAGCAGTTCTTC
TRBV28	TRBJ2-1	few	TRBD1	CASSFATGVFNEQFF	TGTGCCAGCAGTTTTGCGACAGGGGTTTTCAATGAGCAGTTCTTC
TRBV28	TRBJ2-2	-	-	CASKYPGSSGTGELFF	TGTGCCAGCAAATACCCAGGGTCCTCGGGCACCGGGGAGCTGTTTTTT
TRBV9	TRBJ2-5	-	-	CASSRALQETQYF	TGTGCCAGCAGCAGGGCCCTCCAAGAGACCCAGTACTTC
TRBV5-1	TRBJ2-7	-	-	CASSFEGGPYEQYF	TGCGCCAGCAGCTTTGAGGGAGGACCCTACGAGCAGTACTTC
TRBV19	TRBJ2-2	-	TRBD2	CASSIHMGGVTGELFF	TGTGCCAGTAGTATTCATATGGGAGGGGTCACCGGGGAGCTGTTTTTT
TRBV7-9	TRBJ2-5	many	TRBD2	CASSLASGSTETQYF	TGTGCCAGCAGCTTAGCCAGCGGGAGTACAGAGACCCAGTACTTC
TRBV5-1	TRBJ2-3	few	TRBD2	CASSLDASGTSDTQYF	TGCGCCAGCAGCTTGGACGCTAGCGGGACGTCAGATACGCAGTATTTT
TRBV27	TRBJ2-5	many	-	CASSFGGSARTQYF	TGTGCCAGCAGTTTCGGCGGAAGTGCCAGGACCCAGTACTTC
TRBV24-1	TRBJ1-5	few	-	CATSDSGTYQPQHF	TGTGCCACCAGTGACTCCGGGACTTATCAGCCCCAGCATTTT
TRBV11-2	TRBJ2-3	few	TRBD1	CASSSRRRDRGTDTQYF	TGTGCCAGCAGCTCCCGCCGTCGGGACAGGGGCACAGATACGCAGTATTTT
TRBV5-1	TRBJ2-1	-	TRBD1	CASSPWTGEDNEQFF	TGCGCCAGCAGCCCTTGGACAGGGGAGGACAATGAGCAGTTCTTC
TRBV5-1	TRBJ2-7	many	TRBD1	CASSLAQGAYEQYF	TGCGCCAGCAGCTTGGCTCAGGGGGCCTACGAGCAGTACTTC
TRBV6-2/TRBV6-3	TRBJ2-3	once	-	CASSYTTASTDTQYF	TGTGCCAGCAGTTACACTACAGCTAGCACAGATACGCAGTATTTT
TRBV6-1	TRBJ2-1	-	-	CASSPALGYNEQFF	TGTGCCAGCAGCCCCGCCCTTGGCTACAATGAGCAGTTCTTC
TRBV28	TRBJ1-1	many	-	CASSPWNTEAFF	TGTGCCAGCAGCCCCTGGAACACTGAAGCTTTCTTT
TRBV12-3/TRBV12-4	TRBJ2-7	-	TRBD1	CASSSRTGLIKQYF	TGTGCCAGCAGTTCCCGGACAGGGTTAATCAAGCAGTACTTC
TRBV5-1	TRBJ2-1	-	-	CASSFPPRDGTNNEQFF	TGCGCCAGCAGCTTCCCACCCCGGGACGGAACTAACAATGAGCAGTTCTTC
TRBV24-1	TRBJ2-1	many	-	CATSDLGGYEQFF	TGTGCCACCAGTGATTTAGGAGGTTATGAGCAGTTCTTC
TRBV12-3/TRBV12-4	TRBJ1-1	few	-	CASSLKLNTEAFF	TGTGCCAGCAGTCTAAAACTAAACACTGAAGCTTTCTTT
TRBV15	TRBJ2-5	many	TRBD1	CATSRSPGGPETQYF	TGTGCCACCAGCAGATCCCCAGGGGGTCCAGAGACCCAGTACTTC
TRBV12-3/TRBV12-4	TRBJ2-7	few	TRBD2	CASSPLGWIAGGAYEQYF	TGTGCCAGCAGTCCTCTAGGGTGGATAGCGGGAGGGGCGTACGAGCAGTACTTT
TRBV7-2	TRBJ1-1	many	-	CASSLEVAGRVAFF	TGTGCCAGCAGCTTAGAGGTCGCGGGTAGGGTAGCTTTCTTT
TRBV28	TRBJ2-5	many	-	CASSYAGTAKETQYF	TGTGCCAGCAGTTACGCCGGGACGGCGAAAGAGACCCAGTACTTC
TRBV6-5	TRBJ2-1	few	TRBD2	CASSYPVPGLAVNEQFF	TGTGCCAGCAGTTACCCGGTCCCGGGACTAGCGGTCAATGAGCAGTTCTTC
TRBV7-2	TRBJ2-7	-	-	CASSLVFSASYEQYF	TGTGCCAGCAGCTTAGTATTTAGCGCCTCCTACGAGCAGTACTTC
TRBV2	TRBJ1-2	many	TRBD1	CASSVGQGPTEGYTF	TGTGCCAGCAGTGTAGGACAGGGGCCAACGGAAGGCTACACCTTC
TRBV9	TRBJ2-1	few	-	CASSVDEGAMSYNEQFF	TGTGCCAGCAGCGTAGATGAAGGAGCGATGTCCTACAATGAGCAGTTCTTC